This TCR beta chain was sequenced for a study of early T cells in non-severe SARS-CoV-2 infection. Study details: The chains were unpaired, and the sequenced material was bulk RNA from unsorted whole blood. Findings of the study overall: CD4 and private specificities were missed by VDJdb matching, which favored anti-spike CD8 responses.

Of note for this clonotype: Its specificity is not known.

Looked up from germline, CDR1 is LGHNA and CDR2 is YNFKEQ. Trimming cost V 0 bases and J 6 bases; bases outside gene matches: 4. The CDR3 runs to 14 residues. As part of library construction, unique molecular identifiers were attached to individual cDNA molecules. TCRdb redid the calling of the 5' RACE reads with MiXCR, one entry per CDR3 protein. Of 55,000 to 75,000 distinct CDR3 sequences listed, approximately 6.1% were seen once; the top ten hold about 3%. Sequenced here: whole blood, sampled at baseline. This clonotype was obtained from an adult who was a healthcare worker with PCR-confirmed SARS-CoV-2 infection or an uninfected control (not recorded which). This chain uses TRBV4-2 with TRBJ1-2; 7 nucleotides line up with TRBD1. As DNA, the CDR3 is TGTGCCAGCAGCCAAGATTTCCAGGGGGATGGCTACACCTTC. It specifies CASSQDFQGDGYTF.